This T cell receptor beta chain was captured in a study of blood T cell repertoires in COVID-19. Study summary: T cells, B-cell-depleted T cells, or PBMCs supplied cDNA or gDNA.

Using immunoSEQ multiplex PCR, the repertoire was profiled, and TCRdb retains in-frame clones only, with some absent. The repertoire includes about 480,000 clones, approximately 90% of them detected once, and 1.8% sits in the top ten. Germline CDR1 and CDR2: LNHDA and SQIVND (reference sequence). The CDR3 consists of 13 residues. V was cut by 3 bases and J by 1 base, with 6 bases left in between. Participants reported their clinical history, and cohort assignment relied on those reports. This clone was counted between two and nine times. Different DNA sequences within this sample yield the same CDR3. This TCR came from a woman aged 40 to 49 who had recovered from COVID-19. This chain joins TRBV19 and TRBJ1-1; D gene ambiguous. What was sequenced was PBMCs or T cells enriched from blood (not recorded which). CDR3 sequence: CASSMGGNTEAFF. The CDR3 DNA sequence: TGTGCCAGTAGTATGGGAGGGAACACTGAAGCTTTCTTT.